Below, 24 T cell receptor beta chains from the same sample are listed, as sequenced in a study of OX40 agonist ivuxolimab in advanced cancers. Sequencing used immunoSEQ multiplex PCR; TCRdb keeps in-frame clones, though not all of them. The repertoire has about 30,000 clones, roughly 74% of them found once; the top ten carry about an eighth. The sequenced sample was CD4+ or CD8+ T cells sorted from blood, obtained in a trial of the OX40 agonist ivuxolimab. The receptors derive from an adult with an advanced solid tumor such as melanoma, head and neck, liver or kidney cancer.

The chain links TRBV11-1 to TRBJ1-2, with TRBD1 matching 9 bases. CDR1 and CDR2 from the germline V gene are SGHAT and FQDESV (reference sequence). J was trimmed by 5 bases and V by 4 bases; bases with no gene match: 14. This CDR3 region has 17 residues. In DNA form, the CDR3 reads TGTGCCAGCAGCTCAGCGGGACAGGGACATGTGTGGTATGGCTACACCTTC. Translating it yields CASSSAGQGHVWYGYTF.

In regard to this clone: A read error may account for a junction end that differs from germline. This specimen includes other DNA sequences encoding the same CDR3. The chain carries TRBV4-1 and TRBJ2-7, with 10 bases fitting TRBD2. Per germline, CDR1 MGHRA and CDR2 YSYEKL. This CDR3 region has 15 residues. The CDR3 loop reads CASSQGSGGAYEQYF. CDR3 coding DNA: TGTGCCAGCAGCCAAGGGAGCGGGGGGGCCTACGAGCAGTACTTC.

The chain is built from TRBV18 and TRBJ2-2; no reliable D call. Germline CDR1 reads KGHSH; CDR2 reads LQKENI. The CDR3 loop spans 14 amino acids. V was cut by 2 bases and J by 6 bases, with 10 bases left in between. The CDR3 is CASSPVIEAGELFF. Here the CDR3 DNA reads TGTGCCAGCTCACCAGTTATAGAGGCCGGGGAGCTGTTTTTT.

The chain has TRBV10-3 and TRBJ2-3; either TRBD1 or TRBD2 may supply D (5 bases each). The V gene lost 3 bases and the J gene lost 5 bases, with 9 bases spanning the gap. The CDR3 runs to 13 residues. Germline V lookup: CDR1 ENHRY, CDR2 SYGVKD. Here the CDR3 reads CAISERGEDTQYF. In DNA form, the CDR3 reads TGTGCCATCAGTGAACGGGGCGAAGATACGCAGTATTTT.

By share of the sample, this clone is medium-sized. The CDR3 bases are TGTGCCAGCAGCCAAGCGGGGATGGGCATTCAGTACTTC. The encoded protein is CASSQAGMGIQYF. The V gene is TRBV11-3, the J gene TRBJ2-4, with 7 bases lining up with TRBD2. V was pared by 5 bases and J by 9 bases, with 7 bases of the junction left unmatched. CDR1 and CDR2 (germline): SGHNT, YENEEA. The CDR3 contains 13 residues.

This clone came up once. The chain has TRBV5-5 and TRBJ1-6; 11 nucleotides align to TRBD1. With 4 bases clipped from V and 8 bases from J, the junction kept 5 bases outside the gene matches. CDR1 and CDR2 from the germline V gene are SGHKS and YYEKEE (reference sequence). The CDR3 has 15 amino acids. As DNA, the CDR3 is TGTGCCAGCAGCGGCGGGACAGGGGGTTATTCACCCCTCCACTTT. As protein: CASSGGTGGYSPLHF.

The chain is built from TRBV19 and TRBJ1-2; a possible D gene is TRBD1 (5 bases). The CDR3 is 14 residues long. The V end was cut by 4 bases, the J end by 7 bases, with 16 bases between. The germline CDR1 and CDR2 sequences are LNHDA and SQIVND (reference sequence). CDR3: CASSTGGHRGGYTF. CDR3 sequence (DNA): TGTGCCAGTAGTACCGGGGGTCACAGAGGTGGCTACACCTTC.

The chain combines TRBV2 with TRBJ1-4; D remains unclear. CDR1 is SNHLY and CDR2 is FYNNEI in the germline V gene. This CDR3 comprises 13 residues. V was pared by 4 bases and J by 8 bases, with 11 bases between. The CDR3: CASSVVISEKLFF. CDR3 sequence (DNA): TGTGCCAGCAGTGTGGTCATTTCGGAAAAACTGTTTTTT.

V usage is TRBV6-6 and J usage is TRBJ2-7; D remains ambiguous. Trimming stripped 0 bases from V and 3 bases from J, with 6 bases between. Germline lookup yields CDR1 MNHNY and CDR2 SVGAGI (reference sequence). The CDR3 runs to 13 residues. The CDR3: CASSYSSFYEQYF. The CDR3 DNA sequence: TGTGCCAGCAGTTACTCCTCGTTCTACGAGCAGTACTTC.

The CDR3 loop is CASSFSSGDGNSPLHF. CDR3 DNA sequence: TGCGCCAGCAGCTTTTCTTCAGGGGATGGTAATTCACCCCTCCACTTT. The gene calls are TRBV5-1 and TRBJ1-6, with a weak D call TRBD1 (6 bases). Germline CDR1 and CDR2: SGHRS and YFSETQ. Trimming removed 2 bases from V and 6 bases from J, with 15 bases in between. The CDR3 is 16 amino acids.

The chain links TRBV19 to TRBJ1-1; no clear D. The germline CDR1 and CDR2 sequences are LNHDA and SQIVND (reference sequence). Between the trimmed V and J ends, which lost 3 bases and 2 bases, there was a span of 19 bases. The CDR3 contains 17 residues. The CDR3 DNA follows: TGTGCCAGTAGTATCGCGAGTACGACGGAGAGAAACACTGAAGCTTTCTTT. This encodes CASSIASTTERNTEAFF. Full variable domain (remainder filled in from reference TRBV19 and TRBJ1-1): DGGITQSPKYLFRKEGQNVTLSCEQNLNHDAMYWYRQDPGQGLRLIYYSQIVNDFQKGDIAEGYSVSREKKESFPLTVTSAQKNPTAFYLCASSIASTTERNTEAFFGQGTRLTVV.

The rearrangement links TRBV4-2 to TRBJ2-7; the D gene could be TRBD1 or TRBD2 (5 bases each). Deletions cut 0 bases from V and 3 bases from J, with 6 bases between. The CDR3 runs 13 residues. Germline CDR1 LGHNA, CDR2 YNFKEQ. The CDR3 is CASSQERGYEQYF. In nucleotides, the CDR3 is TGTGCCAGCAGCCAAGAGAGGGGCTACGAGCAGTACTTC.

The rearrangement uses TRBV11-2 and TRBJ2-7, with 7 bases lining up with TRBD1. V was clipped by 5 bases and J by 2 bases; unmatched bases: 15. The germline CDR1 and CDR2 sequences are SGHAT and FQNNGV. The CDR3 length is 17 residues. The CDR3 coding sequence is TGTGCCAGCAGCCAGAGAACCGGGACAGCAAACACCTACGAGCAGTACGTC. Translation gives CASSQRTGTANTYEQYV.

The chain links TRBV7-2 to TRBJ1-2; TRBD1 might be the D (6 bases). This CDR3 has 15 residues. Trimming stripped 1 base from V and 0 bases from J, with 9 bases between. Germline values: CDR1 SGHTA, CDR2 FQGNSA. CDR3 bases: TGTGCCAGCAGCTTAGACACAGGGACTAACTATGGCTACACCTTC. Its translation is CASSLDTGTNYGYTF. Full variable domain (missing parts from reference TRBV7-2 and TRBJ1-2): GAGVSQSPSNKVTEKGKDVELRCDPISGHTALYWYRQSLGQGLEFLIYFQGNSAPDKSGLPSDRFSAERTGGSVSTLTIQRTQQEDSAVYLCASSLDTGTNYGYTFGSGTRLTVV.

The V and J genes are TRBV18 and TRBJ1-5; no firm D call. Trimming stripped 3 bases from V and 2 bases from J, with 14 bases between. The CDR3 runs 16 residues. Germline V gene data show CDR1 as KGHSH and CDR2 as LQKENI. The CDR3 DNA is TGTGCCAGCTCACCTCGGGAAGGGCAGGGCAATCAGCCCCAGCATTTT. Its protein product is CASSPREGQGNQPQHF.

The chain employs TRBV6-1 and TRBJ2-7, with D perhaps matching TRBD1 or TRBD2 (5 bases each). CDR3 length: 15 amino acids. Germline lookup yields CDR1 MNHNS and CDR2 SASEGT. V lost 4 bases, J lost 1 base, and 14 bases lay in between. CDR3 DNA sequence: TGTGCCAGCAGTGTTCCCGGGACGATATCCTACGAGCAGTACTTC. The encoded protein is CASSVPGTISYEQYF.

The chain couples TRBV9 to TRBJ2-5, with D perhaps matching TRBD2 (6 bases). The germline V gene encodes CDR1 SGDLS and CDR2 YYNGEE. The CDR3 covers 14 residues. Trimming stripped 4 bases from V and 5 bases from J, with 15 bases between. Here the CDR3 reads CASSRGLAAETQYF. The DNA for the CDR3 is TGTGCCAGCAGCCGGGGACTTGCGGCGGAGACCCAGTACTTC. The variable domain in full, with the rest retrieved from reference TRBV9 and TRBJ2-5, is DSGVTQTPKHLITATGQRVTLRCSPRSGDLSVYWYQQSLDQGLQFLIQYYNGEERAKGNILERFSAQQFPDLHSELNLSSLELGDSALYFCASSRGLAAETQYFGPGTRLLVL.

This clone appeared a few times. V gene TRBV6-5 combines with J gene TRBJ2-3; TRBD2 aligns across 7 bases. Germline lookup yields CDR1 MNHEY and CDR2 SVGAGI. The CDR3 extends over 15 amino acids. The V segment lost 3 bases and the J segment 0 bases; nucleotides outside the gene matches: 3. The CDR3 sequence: CASSYSAGSTDTQYF. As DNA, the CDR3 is TGTGCCAGCAGTTATTCAGCGGGGAGCACAGATACGCAGTATTTT.

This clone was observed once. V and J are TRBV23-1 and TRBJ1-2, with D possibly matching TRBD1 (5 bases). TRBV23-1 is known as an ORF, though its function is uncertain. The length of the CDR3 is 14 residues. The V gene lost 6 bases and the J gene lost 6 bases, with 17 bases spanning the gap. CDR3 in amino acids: CASSQPGTENGYTF. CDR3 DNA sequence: TGCGCCAGCAGCCAACCCGGGACGGAAAATGGCTACACCTTC.

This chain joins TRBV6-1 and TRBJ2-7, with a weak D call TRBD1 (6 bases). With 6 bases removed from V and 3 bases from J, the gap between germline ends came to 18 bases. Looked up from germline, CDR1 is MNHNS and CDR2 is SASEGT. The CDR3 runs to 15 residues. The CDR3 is CASSVNPGQLYEQYF. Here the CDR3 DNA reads TGTGCCAGCAGCGTAAACCCAGGACAGCTCTACGAGCAGTACTTC.

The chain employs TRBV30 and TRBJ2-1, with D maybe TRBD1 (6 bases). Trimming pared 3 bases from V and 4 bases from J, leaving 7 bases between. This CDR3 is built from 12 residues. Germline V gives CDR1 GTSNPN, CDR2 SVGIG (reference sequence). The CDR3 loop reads CAWSQGYNEQFF. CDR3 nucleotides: TGTGCCTGGAGCCAGGGGTACAATGAGCAGTTCTTC.

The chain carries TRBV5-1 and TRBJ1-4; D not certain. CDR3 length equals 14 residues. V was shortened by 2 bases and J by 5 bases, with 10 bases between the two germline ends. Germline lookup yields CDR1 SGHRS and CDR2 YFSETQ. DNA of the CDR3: TGCGCCAGCAGCTTCGGCAGGTTGAATGAAAAACTGTTTTTT. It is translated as CASSFGRLNEKLFF.

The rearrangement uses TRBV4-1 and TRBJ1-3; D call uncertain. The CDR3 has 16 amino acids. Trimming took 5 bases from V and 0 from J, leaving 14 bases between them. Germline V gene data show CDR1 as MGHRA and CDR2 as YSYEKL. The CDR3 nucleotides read TGCGCCAGCAGCGTCAGACTACTTCTCTCTGGAAACACCATATATTTT. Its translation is CASSVRLLLSGNTIYF.

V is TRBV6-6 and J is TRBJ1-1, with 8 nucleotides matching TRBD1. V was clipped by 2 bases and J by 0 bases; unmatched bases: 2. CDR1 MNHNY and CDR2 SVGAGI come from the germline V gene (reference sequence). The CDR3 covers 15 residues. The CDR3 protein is CASSYGTGMNTEAFF. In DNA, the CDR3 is TGTGCCAGCAGTTACGGGACAGGTATGAACACTGAAGCTTTCTTT.